Listed below are T cell receptor beta chains from one sample, sequenced in a study of tumor-infiltrating lymphocytes in primary liver carcinoma. MiXCR, run by TCRdb on the multiplex PCR reads, gives a single entry per CDR3 protein. The data contain 100,000 or so distinct CDR3 sequences, roughly 85% of them singletons. Sequencing used liver tumor tissue from sampling region 3. Receptor source: a man in his forties with primary liver carcinoma and hepatitis B virus infection. Each CDR3 is given with its conserved first and last residue. The D gene is left open where the match is weak. Clone size appears in some rows only: once, few, many, or a class for an expanded clone.

clone_size: .
d_call: .
v_call: TRBV29-1
j_call: TRBJ2-7
cdr3_aa: CRVAPWRANYEQYF
cdr3_nt: TGCAGAGTTGCCCCTTGGCGGGCCAACTACGAGCAGTACTTC

clone_size: .
d_call: .
v_call: TRBV5-1
j_call: TRBJ2-1
cdr3_aa: CASSLTGLNEQFF
cdr3_nt: TGCGCCAGCAGCTTAACAGGGCTCAATGAGCAGTTCTTT

clone_size: many
d_call: .
v_call: TRBV5-4
j_call: TRBJ2-7
cdr3_aa: CASSTPSGGTHEQYF
cdr3_nt: TGTGCCAGCAGCACCCCGAGTGGCGGGACCCACGAGCAGTACTTC

clone_size: .
d_call: .
v_call: TRBV4-2
j_call: TRBJ2-3
cdr3_aa: CASSPALAGEVGTDTQYF
cdr3_nt: TGTGCCAGCAGCCCGGCACTAGCTGGAGAGGTGGGCACAGATACGCAGTATTTT

clone_size: .
d_call: TRBD2
v_call: TRBV4-1
j_call: TRBJ2-1
cdr3_aa: CANSQDPAGGVDGQFF
cdr3_nt: TGCGCCAACAGCCAAGATCCAGCGGGAGGGGTGGATGGGCAGTTCTTC

clone_size: .
d_call: .
v_call: TRBV11-1
j_call: TRBJ2-3
cdr3_aa: CASRPPPEAGTQYF
cdr3_nt: TGTGCCAGCCGCCCACCCCCTGAAGCAGGTACGCAATATTTT

clone_size: .
d_call: .
v_call: TRBV4-2
j_call: TRBJ2-3
cdr3_aa: CASSQEVRPRSDTQYF
cdr3_nt: TGTGCCAGCAGCCAAGAAGTAAGGCCTAGGTCGGATACGCAGTATTTT

clone_size: .
d_call: TRBD2
v_call: TRBV5-1
j_call: TRBJ2-2
cdr3_aa: CASSLEASGRNTGELFF
cdr3_nt: TGCGCCAGCAGCTTGGAGGCTAGCGGGAGAAATACCGGGGAGCTGTTTTTT

clone_size: .
d_call: .
v_call: TRBV11-2
j_call: TRBJ2-3
cdr3_aa: CASSLPGPDTQYF
cdr3_nt: TGTGCCAGCAGCCTCCCGGGGCCAGATACGCAGTATTTT

clone_size: .
d_call: TRBD1
v_call: TRBV29-1
j_call: TRBJ1-1
cdr3_aa: CTVEEWTGRSEAFF
cdr3_nt: TGCACCGTTGAAGAATGGACAGGGAGGTCTGAAGCTTTCTTT

clone_size: .
d_call: .
v_call: TRBV11-2
j_call: TRBJ2-2
cdr3_aa: CTSSHVPGRTGELFF
cdr3_nt: TGTACCAGTAGCCATGTCCCGGGGAGGACCGGGGAGCTGTTTTTT

clone_size: .
d_call: .
v_call: TRBV5-1
j_call: TRBJ2-1
cdr3_aa: CASSLDWGNEQFF
cdr3_nt: TGCGCCAGCAGCTTGGACTGGGGAAATGAGCAGTTCTTC

clone_size: .
d_call: TRBD2
v_call: TRBV4-3
j_call: TRBJ2-7
cdr3_aa: CASSQDWASGYVQYF
cdr3_nt: TGCGCCAGCAGCCAAGATTGGGCTAGCGGCTACGTGCAGTACTTC

clone_size: .
d_call: TRBD1
v_call: TRBV5-1
j_call: TRBJ2-1
cdr3_aa: CASNQQGQLDEHFF
cdr3_nt: TGCGCCAGCAATCAACAGGGGCAGCTCGATGAGCATTTCTTC

clone_size: .
d_call: .
v_call: TRBV29-1
j_call: TRBJ2-7
cdr3_aa: CNTMTSGSGTPYEQYF
cdr3_nt: TGCAACACCATGACATCTGGCTCCGGCACTCCCTACGAGCAGTACTTC

clone_size: .
d_call: TRBD2
v_call: TRBV6-2/TRBV6-3
j_call: TRBJ2-4
cdr3_aa: CASYPSGRIAKNIQYF
cdr3_nt: TGTGCCAGCTACCCAAGCGGGAGGATAGCCAAAAACATTCAGTACTTC

clone_size: .
d_call: TRBD2
v_call: TRBV4-3
j_call: TRBJ2-3
cdr3_aa: CASSQDLSSGTSARVDTQYF
cdr3_nt: TGCGCCAGCAGCCAAGATCTTTCCTCCGGGACTAGCGCGAGAGTAGATACGCAGTATTTT

clone_size: once
d_call: TRBD2
v_call: TRBV6-1
j_call: TRBJ2-1
cdr3_aa: CASTLNWGGPRDEQFF
cdr3_nt: TGTGCCAGCACACTCAATTGGGGGGGACCCAGGGATGAGCAGTTCTTC

clone_size: many
d_call: .
v_call: TRBV5-1
j_call: TRBJ1-2
cdr3_aa: CASSPNSGAGYGYTF
cdr3_nt: TGCGCCAGCAGCCCGAATTCGGGGGCAGGCTATGGCTACACCTTC

clone_size: .
d_call: .
v_call: TRBV6-1
j_call: TRBJ2-7
cdr3_aa: CVSSEAYNEQYF
cdr3_nt: TGTGTCAGCAGTGAGGCCTACAACGAGCAGTACTTC

clone_size: many
d_call: TRBD1
v_call: TRBV28
j_call: TRBJ1-5
cdr3_aa: CASSLPNWAGGSNQPQHF
cdr3_nt: TGTGCCAGCAGTTTACCAAACTGGGCAGGGGGGAGCAATCAGCCCCAGCATTTT

clone_size: .
d_call: .
v_call: TRBV5-4
j_call: TRBJ2-1
cdr3_aa: CAGSLWGRACEQFF
cdr3_nt: TGTGCCGGCAGCTTGTGGGGGCGTGCGTGTGAGCAGTTCTTC

clone_size: .
d_call: TRBD1
v_call: TRBV14
j_call: TRBJ2-1
cdr3_aa: CVSSQHPGQVVNEQFF
cdr3_nt: TGTGTCAGCAGCCAACATCCGGGACAGGTGGTCAATGAGCAATTCTTC

clone_size: .
d_call: .
v_call: TRBV6-5
j_call: TRBJ2-5
cdr3_aa: CASSPTGRGSKETQYF
cdr3_nt: TGTGCCAGCAGTCCTACCGGGCGCGGATCGAAGGAGACCCAGTACTTC

clone_size: once
d_call: .
v_call: TRBV12-3/TRBV12-4
j_call: TRBJ2-5
cdr3_aa: CAIKTDSETQYF
cdr3_nt: TGTGCCATTAAGACTGACAGCGAGACCCAGTACTTC

clone_size: .
d_call: .
v_call: TRBV29-1
j_call: TRBJ2-5
cdr3_aa: CSVWGDQETQYF
cdr3_nt: TGTAGCGTTTGGGGGGATCAAGAGACCCAGTACTTC

clone_size: .
d_call: TRBD2
v_call: TRBV4-1
j_call: TRBJ2-1
cdr3_aa: CASSREGAGRWNEHFF
cdr3_nt: TGCGCCAGCAGCCGAGAAGGAGCGGGAAGGTGGAATGAGCATTTCTTC

clone_size: .
d_call: .
v_call: TRBV29-1
j_call: TRBJ2-4
cdr3_aa: CSGGDNAKNIQYF
cdr3_nt: TGCAGCGGGGGGGACAACGCCAAAAACATTCAGTACTTC

clone_size: .
d_call: .
v_call: TRBV6-2/TRBV6-3
j_call: TRBJ2-7
cdr3_aa: CASRLGGGTCEQYF
cdr3_nt: TGTGCCAGCAGACTAGGAGGAGGGACCTGCGAGCAGTACTTC

clone_size: .
d_call: TRBD1
v_call: TRBV11-2
j_call: TRBJ2-3
cdr3_aa: CASRWGTVLPDTHYF
cdr3_nt: TGTGCCAGCAGGTGGGGGACAGTGCTGCCAGATACGCATTATTTT

clone_size: .
d_call: .
v_call: TRBV29-1
j_call: TRBJ2-7
cdr3_aa: CSIDRSGTIGSYEQYF
cdr3_nt: TGCAGCATCGACCGGTCGGGGACAATAGGAAGCTACGAGCAGTACTTC

clone_size: medium-sized
d_call: .
v_call: TRBV11-1
j_call: TRBJ2-7
cdr3_aa: CASSFSAGTKYEQYF
cdr3_nt: TGTGCCAGCAGCTTTTCTGCCGGGACAAAGTACGAGCAGTACTTC

clone_size: .
d_call: .
v_call: TRBV6-4
j_call: TRBJ2-3
cdr3_aa: CASSQGTSLADTQYF
cdr3_nt: TGTGCCAGCAGTCAGGGGACATCCCTCGCAGATACGCAGTATTTT

clone_size: .
d_call: TRBD2
v_call: TRBV6-6
j_call: TRBJ2-3
cdr3_aa: CATRLAGTDTQYF
cdr3_nt: TGTGCCACCCGACTAGCGGGAACAGATACGCAGTACTTT

clone_size: .
d_call: .
v_call: TRBV28
j_call: TRBJ2-7
cdr3_aa: CDRSLNSYSYEQYF
cdr3_nt: TGTGACAGGAGTCTGAACAGTTACTCCTACGAGCAGTACTTC

clone_size: .
d_call: TRBD2
v_call: TRBV5-1
j_call: TRBJ2-7
cdr3_aa: CASSLLAGTEEQYF
cdr3_nt: TGCGCCAGCAGCCTACTAGCGGGAACCGAAGAGCAGTACTTC

clone_size: many
d_call: .
v_call: TRBV24-1
j_call: TRBJ2-5
cdr3_aa: CATSPGTTETQYF
cdr3_nt: TGTGCCACCAGTCCCGGGACAACGGAGACCCAGTACTTC

clone_size: many
d_call: .
v_call: TRBV4-2
j_call: TRBJ2-7
cdr3_aa: CASSQENTGREQYF
cdr3_nt: TGTGCCAGCAGCCAAGAAAATACCGGCAGGGAGCAGTACTTC

clone_size: .
d_call: .
v_call: TRBV10-3
j_call: TRBJ2-2
cdr3_aa: CAINNTDTGELFF
cdr3_nt: TGTGCCATCAATAATACAGACACCGGGGAGCTGTTTTTT

clone_size: .
d_call: .
v_call: TRBV6-5
j_call: TRBJ2-5
cdr3_aa: CASNYSSSGGSQETQYF
cdr3_nt: TGTGCCAGCAATTATTCGAGTAGTGGTGGGTCCCAAGAGACCCAGTACTTC

clone_size: few
d_call: .
v_call: TRBV20-1
j_call: TRBJ2-1
cdr3_aa: CSAIRAGMSEQFF
cdr3_nt: TGCAGTGCCATCCGTGCCGGGATGAGTGAGCAGTTCTTC

clone_size: .
d_call: .
v_call: TRBV11-2
j_call: TRBJ2-7
cdr3_aa: CVSSSGQLYAREQYF
cdr3_nt: TGTGTCAGCAGCTCTGGACAGCTTTACGCGCGCGAGCAGTACTTC

clone_size: .
d_call: .
v_call: TRBV4-1
j_call: TRBJ2-3
cdr3_aa: CTSSQDSSGRDTQYF
cdr3_nt: TGCACCAGCAGCCAAGATTCGAGTGGAAGGGATACGCAGTATTTT

clone_size: .
d_call: .
v_call: TRBV5-6
j_call: TRBJ2-7
cdr3_aa: CASSFRGVYEWYF
cdr3_nt: TGTGCCAGCAGCTTCAGAGGGGTCTACGAGTGGTACTTC

clone_size: .
d_call: TRBD2
v_call: TRBV29-1
j_call: TRBJ2-2
cdr3_aa: CSIALGGDAGELFF
cdr3_nt: TGCAGCATTGCTCTGGGGGGGGATGCCGGGGAACTGTTTTTT

clone_size: .
d_call: .
v_call: TRBV11-3
j_call: TRBJ2-1
cdr3_aa: CASSIGVSKNEQSF
cdr3_nt: TGTGCCAGCAGCATAGGCGTCTCGAAGAATGAGCAGTCCTTC

clone_size: .
d_call: .
v_call: TRBV4-2
j_call: TRBJ2-4
cdr3_aa: CASSQDQGTKNTQYF
cdr3_nt: TGTGCCAGCAGCCAAGACCAAGGAACCAAAAACACTCAGTACTTC

clone_size: .
d_call: .
v_call: TRBV6-2/TRBV6-3
j_call: TRBJ2-7
cdr3_aa: CASSTGDYSNEQYF
cdr3_nt: TGTGCCAGCAGTACAGGGGACTACTCAAACGAGCAGTACTTC

clone_size: .
d_call: .
v_call: TRBV29-1
j_call: TRBJ1-5
cdr3_aa: CSVGGGIQPQHF
cdr3_nt: .